The T cell receptor beta chain described here comes from a study of T cell responses to AZD1222 COVID-19 vaccine. Pooling of second doses given at about 4 or about 12 weeks was done. Points on this clone: What it binds is unknown.

Some clones are missing from TCRdb's copy, which holds only in-frame ones; the method was immunoSEQ multiplex PCR. The data contain around 150,000 clones, around 94% of them singletons. With V trimmed by 6 bases and J by 0 bases, 5 bases remained unmatched. Germline V gene sequence: CDR1 SQVTM, CDR2 ANQGSEA. The CDR3 is 14 amino acids. Study-wide findings and caveats: CD4 TCRs covered the whole spike, strongest at regions 160-218 and 743-854. Clonal diversity was possibly underestimated, and white British individuals and females predominated among donors. Among those given AZD1222, only five or six were seropositive at baseline.

Sequenced material: peripheral blood, taken 28 days after the second AZD1222 dose. The clonotype comes from an adult who received the AZD1222 COVID-19 vaccine. The rearrangement joins TRBV29-1 to TRBJ1-1; 9 nucleotides match TRBD1. CDR3 loop: CSVNRGLMNTEAFF. In DNA form, the CDR3 reads TGCAGCGTAAACAGGGGGCTCATGAACACTGAAGCTTTCTTT. Full variable domain (rest looked up from reference TRBV29-1 and TRBJ1-1): SAVISQKPSRDICQRGTSLTIQCQVDSQVTMMFWYRQQPGQSLTLIATANQGSEATYESGFVIDKFPISRPNLTFSTLTVSNMSPEDSSIYLCSVNRGLMNTEAFFGQGTRLTVV.